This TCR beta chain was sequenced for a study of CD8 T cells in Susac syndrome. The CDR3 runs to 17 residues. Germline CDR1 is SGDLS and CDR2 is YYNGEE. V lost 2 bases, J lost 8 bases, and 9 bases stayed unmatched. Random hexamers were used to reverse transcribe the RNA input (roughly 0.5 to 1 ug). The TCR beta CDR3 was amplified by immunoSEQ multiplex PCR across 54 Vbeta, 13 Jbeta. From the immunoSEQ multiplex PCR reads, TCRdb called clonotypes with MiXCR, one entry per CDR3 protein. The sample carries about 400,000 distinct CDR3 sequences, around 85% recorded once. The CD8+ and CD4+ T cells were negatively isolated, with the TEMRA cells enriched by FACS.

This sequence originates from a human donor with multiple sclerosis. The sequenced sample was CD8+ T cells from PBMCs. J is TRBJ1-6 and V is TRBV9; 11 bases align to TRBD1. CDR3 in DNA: TGTGCCAGCAGCGTCAACCATTGGACAGGGGGCGATTCACCCCTCCACTTT. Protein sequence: CASSVNHWTGGDSPLHF.